These 13 T cell receptor beta chains share one sample of origin, sequenced in a study of PD-1 blockade in classical Hodgkin lymphoma. The data were produced by immunoSEQ multiplex PCR, yet TCRdb's version contains in-frame clones alone and is incomplete. Here the sample spans approximately 20,000 clones, more than 75% being singletons. Regarding time point: cycle 4 day 1 (C4D1), after around six weeks of nivolumab. Relapse was seen in all patients after autologous stem cell transplantation, and brentuximab vedotin exposure was variable. This material consisted of peripheral blood mononuclear cells (PBMCs), taken before the fourth cycle of nivolumab. These receptors all stem from a human donor with classical Hodgkin lymphoma.

A few counts support this clone. This chain links TRBV11-3 with TRBJ1-5; D not resolved. The CDR3 is 18 residues long. Trimming pared 3 bases from V and 3 bases from J, leaving 21 bases between. CDR1 is SGHNT and CDR2 is YENEEA in the germline V gene. CDR3 sequence (DNA): TGTGCCAGCAGCTTGACGTTTTCGAGCTTCTTTTACAATCAGCCCCAGCATTTT. This encodes CASSLTFSSFFYNQPQHF.

The gene calls are TRBV19 and TRBJ1-1, with a weak D call TRBD1 (6 bases). V was trimmed by 3 bases and J by 1 base, leaving 9 bases between them. This CDR3 region has 14 residues. CDR1 LNHDA and CDR2 SQIVND come from the germline V gene (reference sequence). The CDR3: CASSIRGGNTEAFF. The DNA for the CDR3 is TGTGCCAGTAGTATCCGAGGGGGGAACACTGAAGCTTTCTTT.

This rearrangement joins TRBV25-1 to TRBJ2-1, with 9 nucleotides matching TRBD2. Germline lookup yields CDR1 MGHDK and CDR2 SYGVNS. The CDR3 spans 15 residues. The J segment lost 6 bases and the V segment lost 6 bases, leaving 9 bases of the junction unmatched. CDR3 bases: TGTGCCAGCAGCCCAGCGGGGGGAAGAATCAATGAGCAGTTCTTC. Translating it yields CASSPAGGRINEQFF.

V usage is TRBV28 and J usage is TRBJ1-5; no clear D. Trimming stripped 7 bases from V and 0 bases from J, with 1 base between. This CDR3 spans 11 amino acids. The germline V gene has CDR1 MDHEN and CDR2 SYDVKM. This chain's CDR3 is CASNSNQPQHF. The CDR3 bases are TGTGCCAGCAATAGCAATCAGCCCCAGCATTTT.

The chain uses TRBV11-2 and TRBJ2-7; 10 nucleotides align to TRBD1. The V gene's germline CDR1 is SGHAT and CDR2 FQNNGV. Trimming removed 1 base from V and 0 bases from J; junction bases left unmatched: 3. The CDR3 sequence is 16 residues long. The CDR3 spells CASSLAWTGGSYEQYF. The CDR3 DNA follows: TGTGCCAGCAGCTTAGCTTGGACAGGGGGCTCCTACGAGCAGTACTTC.

The chain joins TRBV7-2 to TRBJ1-5; 8 bases match TRBD1. There are 15 residues in the CDR3. V lost 0 bases to trimming and J lost 6 bases; unmatched junction nucleotides: 4. CDR1 and CDR2 (germline): SGHTA, FQGNSA. For the CDR3, the DNA is TGTGCCAGCAGCTTAGCACAGGGGGATATTCAGCCCCAGCATTTT. This codes for CASSLAQGDIQPQHF.

This clone appeared a few times. The chain combines TRBV5-1 with TRBJ2-2; D is uncertain. The germline V and J ends were trimmed by 2 bases and 11 bases, with 10 bases remaining between them. Germline lookup yields CDR1 SGHRS and CDR2 YFSETQ. CDR3 size: 12 residues. This CDR3 reads CASSLVLGELFF. CDR3 nucleotides: TGCGCCAGCAGCTTAGTTTTGGGAGAGCTGTTTTTT.

This clone came up once. V and J are TRBV6-5 and TRBJ2-1; D not certain. V was pared by 2 bases and J by 1 base, with 6 bases between. The CDR3 loop spans 14 amino acids. The germline V gene has CDR1 MNHEY and CDR2 SVGAGI. The CDR3 region has the DNA TGTGCCAGCAGTTACGGCTCTTCCTACAATGAGCAGTTCTTC. Translated: CASSYGSSYNEQFF.

This chain uses TRBV6-5 with TRBJ1-1; D is perhaps TRBD1 (5 bases). V lost 3 bases, J lost 9 bases, and 14 bases lay in between. The length of the CDR3 is 13 residues. Germline values: CDR1 MNHEY, CDR2 SVGAGI. The DNA of the CDR3 is TGTGCCAGCAGTTATCTGGCAGGGTGGAAAGCTTTCTTT. Amino acids: CASSYLAGWKAFF.

The V gene is TRBV27, the J gene TRBJ1-6; D gene ambiguous. Germline CDR1 and CDR2: MNHEY and SMNVEV (reference sequence). Trimming cost V 6 bases and J 3 bases, with 3 bases left between them. CDR3 length: 12 amino acids. For the CDR3, the DNA is TGTGCCAGCAGCTTCTATAATTCACCCCTCCACTTT. It yields the protein CASSFYNSPLHF.

CDR3 nucleotide sequence: TGTGCCAGCAGTAATAACTATGGCTACACCTTC. Translated: CASSNNYGYTF. The gene calls are TRBV25-1 and TRBJ1-2; D is undetermined. Germline loops: CDR1 MGHDK, CDR2 SYGVNS. Trimming took 5 bases from V and 1 from J, leaving 2 bases between them. The CDR3 loop spans 11 amino acids.

V gene TRBV6-5 combines with J gene TRBJ2-1; tentatively, D is TRBD1 or TRBD2 (5 bases each). CDR1 is MNHEY, CDR2 SVGAGI, per germline. This CDR3 has 11 amino acids. The V end was cut by 5 bases, the J end by 9 bases, with 8 bases between. The CDR3 loop reads CASSAGTEQFF. The CDR3 nucleotides read TGTGCCAGCAGTGCCGGGACTGAGCAGTTCTTC.

The chain carries TRBV6-5 and TRBJ1-2; no clear D. The CDR3 loop spans 16 amino acids. V gave up 0 bases and J gave up 7 bases, with 18 bases separating them. Per germline, CDR1 MNHEY and CDR2 SVGAGI. CDR3 sequence (DNA): TGTGCCAGCAGTTACTCCGGCGGACTCTCTATCTCTGGCTACACCTTC. This encodes CASSYSGGLSISGYTF.